This T cell receptor beta chain derives from a study of beta chain features in type 1 diabetes. Study-wide results and caveats: Fewer insertions but more deletions were seen at VDJ junctions in type 1 diabetes patients.

As regards this clone: The antigen remains unidentified.

Trimming took 4 bases from V and 2 from J, leaving 12 bases between them. This CDR3 region has 14 residues. Every isolated RNA sample was fully reverse transcribed, so sequencing captured expressed TCRB transcripts. The data were produced by immunoSEQ multiplex PCR, yet TCRdb's version contains in-frame clones alone and is incomplete. The data hold 390,000 or so clones, with 11% to 15% observed a single time. This receptor was identified in a young man in good health. The source material was naive CD4+ T cells from blood. The rearrangement joins TRBV23-1 to TRBJ2-7; unclear D gene. TRBV23-1 is filed as an ORF, its function uncertain. In nucleotides, the CDR3 is TGCGCCAGCAGTCTAGCACGCTGGACCTACGAGCAGTACGTC. Translation gives CASSLARWTYEQYV.